The subject of this entry is one T cell receptor beta chain. TCRdb reprocessed the 5' RACE reads via MiXCR and lists one record per CDR3 protein. The sample has 95,000 to 100,000 distinct CDR3 sequences; 17% are singletons. The source of the sample is a study of T cells of healthy individuals. This CDR3 is 17 amino acids long. CDR1 is MNHNS, CDR2 SASEGT, per germline. V lost 3 bases and J lost 4; bases outside the gene matches: 11. The receptor's source is a human donor in good health. This chain connects TRBV6-1 to TRBJ1-1; 10 bases agree with TRBD1. Here the CDR3 reads CASSDPWLRTGGTEAFF. The CDR3, as DNA: TGTGCCAGCAGTGACCCTTGGTTACGGACAGGGGGCACTGAAGCTTTCTTT.